The 16 T cell receptor beta chains in this list originate from one sample, sequenced in a study of PD-1 blockade in classical Hodgkin lymphoma. Some clones are missing from TCRdb's copy, which holds only in-frame ones; the method was immunoSEQ multiplex PCR. In the table there are around 96,000 clones, 75% to 90% of which are singletons. Patients all relapsed after autologous stem cell transplantation, and there was variation in brentuximab vedotin exposure. The input for sequencing was peripheral blood mononuclear cells (PBMCs), taken at baseline. The receptors were sampled from a human donor with classical Hodgkin lymphoma.

The chain links TRBV6-4 to TRBJ1-5; D gene uncertain. The CDR3 has 15 residues. Trimming took off 2 bases at V and 1 base at J, with 9 bases between the two ends. Germline lookup yields CDR1 MRHNA and CDR2 SNTAGT. The CDR3 sequence is CASSDPWYSNQPQHF. The CDR3 DNA reads as TGTGCCAGCAGTGACCCGTGGTACAGCAATCAGCCCCAGCATTTT.

As DNA, the CDR3 is TGTGCCAGCAGCCCCGGGACAATTAACTATGGCTACACCTTC. The encoded protein is CASSPGTINYGYTF. The chain has TRBV6-5 and TRBJ1-2, with D perhaps matching TRBD1 (6 bases). Between the trimmed V and J ends, which lost 6 bases and 1 base, there was a span of 12 bases. The germline V gene encodes CDR1 MNHEY and CDR2 SVGAGI. The CDR3 is 14 amino acids.

This clone was picked up one time. This chain connects TRBV28 to TRBJ1-2, with D unresolved. The CDR3 totals 13 residues. The V gene's germline CDR1 is MDHEN and CDR2 SYDVKM. V shed 6 bases and J shed 8 bases, with 16 bases lying between them. Here the CDR3 reads CASSATRAGGYTF. Written as DNA, the CDR3 is TGTGCCAGCAGCGCGACTCGGGCCGGCGGCTACACCTTC.

The chain couples TRBV7-8 to TRBJ2-1; perhaps TRBD1 as D (6 bases). The CDR3 runs 14 residues. The germline CDR1 and CDR2 sequences are SGHVS and FQNEAQ. Trimming stripped 2 bases from V and 9 bases from J, with 14 bases between. CDR3 amino acids: CASSLKRGNLEQFF. The CDR3 DNA reads as TGTGCCAGCAGCTTAAAAAGGGGGAATCTTGAGCAGTTCTTC.

This rearrangement joins TRBV6-5 to TRBJ1-5; D uncertain. The V gene's germline CDR1 is MNHEY and CDR2 SVGAGI. The CDR3 covers 14 residues. Trimming left V 5 bases short and J 5 bases short, with 13 bases between. This CDR3 reads CASSPSAGYQPQHF. The CDR3 DNA reads as TGTGCCAGCAGTCCTTCCGCGGGCTATCAGCCCCAGCATTTT.

V and J are TRBV2 and TRBJ1-1; D gene unclear. Looked up from germline, CDR1 is SNHLY and CDR2 is FYNNEI. Trimming removed 6 bases from V and 7 bases from J, with 12 bases in between. CDR3 size: 12 residues. This chain's CDR3 is CASSAGMFEAFF. CDR3 nucleotides: TGTGCCAGCAGCGCCGGGATGTTTGAAGCTTTCTTT.

This sequence joins TRBV7-9 and TRBJ1-2, with D unresolved. The CDR3 length is 13 residues. Germline CDR1 is SEHNR and CDR2 is FQNEAQ (reference sequence). Deletions cut 7 bases from V and 7 bases from J, with 16 bases between. CDR3 coding DNA: TGTGCCAGCACCAATAATCCGGGGTTTGGCTACACCTTC. Protein: CASTNNPGFGYTF.

The CDR3 sequence is CASSIRLAGVRGGELFF. In DNA form, the CDR3 reads TGTGCCAGTAGTATCAGGCTAGCGGGAGTTCGGGGCGGGGAGCTGTTTTTT. The chain couples TRBV19 to TRBJ2-2; TRBD2 agrees at 10 bases. Germline V gives CDR1 LNHDA, CDR2 SQIVND (reference sequence). The CDR3 consists of 17 residues. V gave up 3 bases and J gave up 7 bases; unmatched junction bases: 11.

This sequence joins TRBV19 and TRBJ1-1, with unresolved D. Deletions cut 7 bases from V and 1 base from J, with 13 bases between. Germline CDR1 LNHDA, CDR2 SQIVND (reference sequence). This CDR3 contains 14 residues. CDR3 DNA sequence: TGTGCCAGTACGCCCTCGAGAGCGAACACTGAAGCTTTCTTT. This sequence encodes CASTPSRANTEAFF. Complete variable domain (other parts from reference TRBV19 and TRBJ1-1): DGGITQSPKYLFRKEGQNVTLSCEQNLNHDAMYWYRQDPGQGLRLIYYSQIVNDFQKGDIAEGYSVSREKKESFPLTVTSAQKNPTAFYLCASTPSRANTEAFFGQGTRLTVV.

V gene TRBV5-1 combines with J gene TRBJ1-6; the D gene is possibly TRBD1 (5 bases). The germline V gene has CDR1 SGHRS and CDR2 YFSETQ. The CDR3 totals 15 residues. The ends were cut back, 0 bases at V and 9 bases at J, with 13 bases in the middle. CDR3 coding DNA: TGCGCCAGCAGCTTGGATGGCAGGGTGGGTTCACCCCTCCACTTT. Amino acids: CASSLDGRVGSPLHF.

The chain has TRBV7-2 and TRBJ2-1, with D possibly matching TRBD2 (6 bases). Trimming took 0 bases from V and 9 from J, leaving 12 bases between them. The CDR3 extends over 14 amino acids. Germline values: CDR1 SGHTA, CDR2 FQGNSA. CDR3 sequence reads: CASSLAGMGLEQFF. The CDR3 bases are TGTGCCAGCAGCTTAGCGGGTATGGGACTTGAGCAGTTCTTC.

The chain has TRBV5-8 and TRBJ2-3; D not certain. Trimming removed 5 bases from V and 0 bases from J, with 4 bases in between. The CDR3 is made up of 12 amino acids. CDR1 SGHTS and CDR2 YDEGEE come from the germline V gene. In DNA form, the CDR3 reads TGTGCCAGCAGAAGGAGCACAGATACGCAGTATTTT. It encodes CASRRSTDTQYF.

This clone is classed as medium-sized (0.01 to 0.1%). The rearrangement joins TRBV19 to TRBJ1-1; no firm D call. Germline V lookup: CDR1 LNHDA, CDR2 SQIVND (reference sequence). Between the trimmed V and J ends, which lost 5 bases and 0 bases, there was a span of 7 bases. The CDR3 sequence is 13 residues long. CDR3 loop: CASSATVNTEAFF. The CDR3 coding sequence is TGTGCCAGTAGTGCGACGGTGAACACTGAAGCTTTCTTT.

The CDR3 protein is CASSVRAPGVPGYTF. The CDR3 DNA follows: TGCGCCAGCTCGGTGAGGGCCCCGGGGGTTCCTGGCTACACCTTC. V is TRBV5-1 and J is TRBJ1-2, with D maybe TRBD1 (5 bases). The germline V gene has CDR1 SGHRS and CDR2 YFSETQ. V was pared by 7 bases and J by 7 bases, with 23 bases between. This CDR3 contains 15 residues.

The chain has TRBV5-8 and TRBJ1-4, with a possible D match to TRBD1 (5 bases). With 4 bases removed from V and 3 bases from J, the gap between germline ends came to 16 bases. Germline V gene lookup returns CDR1 SGHTS and CDR2 YDEGEE. The CDR3 has 16 amino acids. CDR3 amino acids: CASSGAGVQPNEKLFF. CDR3 bases: TGTGCCAGCAGCGGGGCGGGCGTCCAGCCTAATGAAAAACTGTTTTTT.

The rearrangement joins TRBV5-1 to TRBJ2-3; 9 bases are a match to TRBD1. This CDR3 has 16 residues. V was clipped by 4 bases and J by 3 bases; unmatched bases: 9. CDR1 is SGHRS, CDR2 YFSETQ, per germline. The CDR3 protein is CASSRSGTGSTDTQYF. CDR3 in DNA: TGCGCCAGCAGCCGATCCGGGACAGGGAGTACAGATACGCAGTATTTT.